The T cell receptor beta chain under discussion was sequenced for a study of blood T cell repertoires in COVID-19. As for the study in general: The United States, Italy and Spain supplied acute and convalescent COVID-19 samples. T cells, B-cell-depleted T cells, or PBMCs provided the cDNA or gDNA that served as material.

Seattle patient enrollment occurred during active infection, with longitudinal follow-up thereafter. TCRdb's copy holds only in-frame clones and misses some; the assay was immunoSEQ multiplex PCR. This table has around 70,000 clones, around 80% appearing once. The V segment lost 4 bases and the J segment 5 bases; nucleotides outside the gene matches: 6. From germline, CDR1 is SGHRS and CDR2 YFSETQ. The CDR3 is 15 amino acids. The rearrangement uses TRBV5-1 and TRBJ2-2; 9 bases are shared with TRBD1. The sequencing sample was made of peripheral blood. The TCR comes from a man aged 45-65 years with COVID-19, enrolled during active disease. The CDR3 nucleotides read TGCGCCAGCAGCATGGGACAGGGAAGGACCGGGGAGCTGTTTTTT. Encoded protein: CASSMGQGRTGELFF.